This T cell receptor (beta chain) is from a study of cytotoxic CD8 clonotypes in ibrutinib-treated CLL. The protocol was immunoSEQ multiplex PCR, while the TCRdb copy is restricted to in-frame clones and leaves out a portion. The sample has around 200,000 clones, just under 80% seen once. The source is a human donor with chronic lymphocytic leukemia. The source was PBMCs, collected after 12 months of ibrutinib treatment.

The chain's CDR3 is CASRGRTIEAFF. Written as DNA, the CDR3 is TGTGCCAGCAGAGGAAGAACAATTGAAGCTTTCTTT. The rearrangement links TRBV25-1 to TRBJ1-1; D unresolved. CDR3 length: 12 residues. Germline CDR1 is MGHDK and CDR2 is SYGVNS. V was cut by 6 bases and J by 7 bases, with 12 bases left in between.